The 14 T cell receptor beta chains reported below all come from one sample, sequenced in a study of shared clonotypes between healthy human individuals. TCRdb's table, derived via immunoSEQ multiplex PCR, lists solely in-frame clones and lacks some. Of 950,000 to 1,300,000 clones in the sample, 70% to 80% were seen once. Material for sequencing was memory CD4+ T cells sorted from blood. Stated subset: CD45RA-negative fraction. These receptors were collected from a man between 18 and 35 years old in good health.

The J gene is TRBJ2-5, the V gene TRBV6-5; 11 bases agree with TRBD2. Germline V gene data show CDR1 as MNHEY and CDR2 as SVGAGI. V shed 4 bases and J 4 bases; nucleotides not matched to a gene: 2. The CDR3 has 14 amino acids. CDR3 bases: TGTGCCAGCAGTTTCACTAGCGGGGGAGAGACCCAGTACTTC. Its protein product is CASSFTSGGETQYF.

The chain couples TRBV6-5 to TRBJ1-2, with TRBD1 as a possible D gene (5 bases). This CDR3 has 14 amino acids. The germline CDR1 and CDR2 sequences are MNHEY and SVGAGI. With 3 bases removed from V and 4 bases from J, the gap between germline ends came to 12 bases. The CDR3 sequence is CASSYRGFVYGYTF. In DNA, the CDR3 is TGTGCCAGCAGTTATAGGGGTTTCGTCTATGGCTACACCTTC.

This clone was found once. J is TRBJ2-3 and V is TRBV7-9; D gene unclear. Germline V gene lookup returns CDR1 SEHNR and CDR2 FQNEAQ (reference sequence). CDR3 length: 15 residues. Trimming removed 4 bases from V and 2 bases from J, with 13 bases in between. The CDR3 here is CASSSQTGYTDTQYF. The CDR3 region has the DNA TGTGCCAGCAGCTCACAGACGGGCTACACAGATACGCAGTATTTT. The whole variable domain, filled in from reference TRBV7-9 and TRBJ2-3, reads DTGVSQNPRHKITKRGQNVTFRCDPISEHNRLYWYRQTLGQGPEFLTYFQNEAQLEKSRLLSDRFSAERPKGSFSTLEIQRTEQGDSAMYLCASSSQTGYTDTQYFGPGTRLTVL.

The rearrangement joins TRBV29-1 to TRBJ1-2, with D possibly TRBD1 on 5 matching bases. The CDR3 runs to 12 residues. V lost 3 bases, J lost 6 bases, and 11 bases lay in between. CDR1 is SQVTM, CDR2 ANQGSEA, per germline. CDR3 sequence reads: CSVDGREDGYTF. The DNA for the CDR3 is TGCAGCGTTGATGGCAGGGAAGATGGCTACACCTTC. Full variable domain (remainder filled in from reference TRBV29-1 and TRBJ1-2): SAVISQKPSRDICQRGTSLTIQCQVDSQVTMMFWYRQQPGQSLTLIATANQGSEATYESGFVIDKFPISRPNLTFSTLTVSNMSPEDSSIYLCSVDGREDGYTFGSGTRLTVV.

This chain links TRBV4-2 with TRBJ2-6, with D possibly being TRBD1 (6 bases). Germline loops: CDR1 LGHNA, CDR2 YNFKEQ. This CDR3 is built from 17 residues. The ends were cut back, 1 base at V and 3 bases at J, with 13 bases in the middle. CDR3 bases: TGTGCCAGCAGCCAAGCCCAGGGGAAAGGTGGGGCCAACGTCCTGACTTTC. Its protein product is CASSQAQGKGGANVLTF.

The DNA for the CDR3 is TGTGCCAGCAGCCTACCAGACAGGGTGTATCTCGAGCAGTACTTC. As protein: CASSLPDRVYLEQYF. The J gene is TRBJ2-7, the V gene TRBV2; 7 bases map to TRBD1. V lost 6 bases and J lost 6; bases outside the gene matches: 14. Looked up from germline, CDR1 is SNHLY and CDR2 is FYNNEI. The CDR3 extends over 15 amino acids.

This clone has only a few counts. The CDR3 region has the DNA TGTGCCAGCATAGCGGGGAACACTGAAGCTTTCTTT. Residues: CASIAGNTEAFF. The genes are TRBV2 and TRBJ1-1; D is unclear. Trimming pared 7 bases from V and 1 base from J, leaving 7 bases between. The CDR3 totals 12 residues. Looked up from germline, CDR1 is SNHLY and CDR2 is FYNNEI.

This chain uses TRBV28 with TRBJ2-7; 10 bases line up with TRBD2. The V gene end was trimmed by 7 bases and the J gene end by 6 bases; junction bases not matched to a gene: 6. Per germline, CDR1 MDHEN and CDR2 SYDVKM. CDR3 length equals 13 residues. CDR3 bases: TGTGCCAGCACCCTCCAGCGGGGGGGCGAGCAGTACTTC. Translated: CASTLQRGGEQYF.

CDR3 in amino acids: CASSPTTGLGEKLFF. The CDR3 DNA is TGTGCCAGCAGTCCAACAACAGGGTTAGGTGAAAAACTGTTTTTT. The rearrangement uses TRBV6-1 and TRBJ1-4, with TRBD1 as a possible D gene (6 bases). This CDR3 has 15 residues. The germline V gene encodes CDR1 MNHNS and CDR2 SASEGT. Trimming took off 5 bases at V and 7 bases at J, with 17 bases between the two ends.

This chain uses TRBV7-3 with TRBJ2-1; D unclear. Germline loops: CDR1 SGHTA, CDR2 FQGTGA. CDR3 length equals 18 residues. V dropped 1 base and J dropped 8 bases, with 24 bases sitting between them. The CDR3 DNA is TGTGCCAGCAGCTTAAGAGCCACGACTGTAGCAACCGCCCATGAGCAGTTCTTC. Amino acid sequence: CASSLRATTVATAHEQFF.

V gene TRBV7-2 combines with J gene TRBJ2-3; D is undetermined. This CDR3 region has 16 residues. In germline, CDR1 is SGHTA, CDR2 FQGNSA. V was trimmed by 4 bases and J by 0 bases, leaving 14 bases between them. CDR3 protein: CASSWKSTSSTDTQYF. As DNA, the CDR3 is TGTGCCAGCAGCTGGAAGTCAACCTCTAGCACAGATACGCAGTATTTT.

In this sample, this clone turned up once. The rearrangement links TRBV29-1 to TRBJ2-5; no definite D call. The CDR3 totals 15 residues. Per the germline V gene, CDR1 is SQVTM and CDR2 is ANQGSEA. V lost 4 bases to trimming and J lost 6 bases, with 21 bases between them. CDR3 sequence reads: CSVGFRVDRAQTQYF. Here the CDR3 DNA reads TGCAGCGTTGGATTTAGGGTGGACCGCGCACAGACCCAGTACTTC.

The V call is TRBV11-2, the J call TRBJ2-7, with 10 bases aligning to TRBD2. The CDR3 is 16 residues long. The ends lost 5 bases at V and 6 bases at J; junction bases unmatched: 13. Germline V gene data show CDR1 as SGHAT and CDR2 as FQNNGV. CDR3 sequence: CASSPSSGGGVGEQYF. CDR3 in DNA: TGTGCCAGCAGCCCTTCTAGCGGGGGAGGGGTGGGCGAGCAGTACTTC.

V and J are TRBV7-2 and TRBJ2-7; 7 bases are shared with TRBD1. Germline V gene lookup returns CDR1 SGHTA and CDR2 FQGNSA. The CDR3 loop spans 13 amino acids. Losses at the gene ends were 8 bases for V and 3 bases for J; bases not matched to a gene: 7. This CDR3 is CASGLRGLYEQYF. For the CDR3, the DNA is TGTGCCAGCGGGCTGAGGGGGCTCTACGAGCAGTACTTC.